This entry lists 25 T cell receptor beta chains sequenced from one sample in a study of blood T cell repertoires in COVID-19 (dated by TCRdb to about 2020). Libraries were constructed by the immunoSEQ multiplex PCR assay. TCRdb re-hosts the immuneACCESS table, in-frame sequences only. Its copies lack some clones; in the studies checked, an unresolved V gene accounts for under half of them, and the cause for the rest is not known. The sample contains 150,000 to 200,000 clones, 80% to 90% of them found a single time. The ten largest clones represent approximately 4% of the sample. Material for sequencing was peripheral blood. The receptors were sampled from a young man with active or convalescent COVID-19.

The chain recombines TRBV5-1 with TRBJ2-1, with TRBD2 matching over 12 bases. V trimming: 4 bases; J trimming: 4 bases; junction bases outside the gene matches: 6. Germline V gene lookup returns CDR1 SGHRS and CDR2 YFSETQ. This CDR3 region has 16 residues. The CDR3 coding sequence is TGCGCCAGCAGCCCGGCCGGGACTAGCGGGTACAATGAGCAGTTCTTC. This translates into CASSPAGTSGYNEQFF.

The V gene is TRBV5-6, the J gene TRBJ1-4; 7 bases match TRBD1. V lost 6 bases, J lost 0 bases, and 5 bases stayed unmatched. The CDR3 loop spans 15 amino acids. Germline assignment: CDR1 SGHDT and CDR2 YYEEEE. CDR3 sequence: CASNSQGATNEKLFF. The CDR3 DNA follows: TGTGCCAGCAACTCTCAGGGGGCAACTAATGAAAAACTGTTTTTT.

The V call is TRBV14, the J call TRBJ1-2; 9 nucleotides line up with TRBD1. CDR1 is SGHDN, CDR2 FVKESK, per germline. This CDR3 is built from 18 residues. The V gene end was trimmed by 0 bases and the J gene end by 5 bases; junction bases not matched to a gene: 13. CDR3 sequence reads: CASSQDWTGVRGEYGYTF. As DNA, the CDR3 is TGTGCCAGCAGCCAAGATTGGACAGGGGTACGCGGAGAGTATGGCTACACCTTC.

The chain has TRBV6-1 and TRBJ1-6; a possible D gene is TRBD1 (6 bases). The CDR3 is made up of 17 amino acids. V dropped 3 bases and J dropped 9 bases, with 21 bases sitting between them. Germline lookup yields CDR1 MNHNS and CDR2 SASEGT. The chain's CDR3 is CASSEDLWGRGASPLHF. CDR3 sequence (DNA): TGTGCCAGCAGTGAGGATTTGTGGGGCAGGGGAGCTTCACCCCTCCACTTT.

The gene calls are TRBV7-9 and TRBJ1-5; 8 nucleotides align to TRBD1. The germline V gene has CDR1 SEHNR and CDR2 FQNEAQ (reference sequence). J was trimmed by 4 bases and V by 1 base; bases with no gene match: 0. This CDR3 has 14 amino acids. CDR3 sequence reads: CASSLGTGNQPQHF. The CDR3 DNA sequence: TGTGCCAGCAGCTTAGGGACAGGGAATCAGCCCCAGCATTTT.

The table lists this clone with a count of one. Written as DNA, the CDR3 is TGTGCCAGCAGCCCCGGACAGGGGTTTTCTGAAGCTTTCTTT. Translating gives CASSPGQGFSEAFF. This chain connects TRBV13 to TRBJ1-1, with TRBD1 identical over 9 bases. Looked up from germline, CDR1 is PRHDT and CDR2 is FYEKMQ (reference sequence). Trimming took 5 bases from V and 6 from J; bases not matched to a gene: 7. The CDR3 length is 14 residues.

This clone appeared once. V usage is TRBV5-1 and J usage is TRBJ2-2, with D possibly being TRBD1 (6 bases). This CDR3 is built from 14 residues. V lost 2 bases, J lost 5 bases, and 10 bases lay in between. Germline CDR1 and CDR2: SGHRS and YFSETQ. The CDR3 loop is CASSFNRDTGELFF. The CDR3 DNA reads TGCGCCAGCAGCTTTAACAGGGATACCGGGGAGCTGTTTTTT.

This clone was detected a few times. This chain connects TRBV29-1 to TRBJ1-2; no clear D. The CDR3 length is 14 residues. CDR1 is SQVTM, CDR2 ANQGSEA, per germline. V shed 4 bases and J shed 1 base, with 13 bases lying between them. As DNA, the CDR3 is TGCAGCGTTGGAGGATCTCGGATTAACTATGGCTACACCTTC. As protein: CSVGGSRINYGYTF.

In this sample, this clone turned up a few times. CDR3 nucleotide sequence: TGTGCCAGCAGTTTGAGGGTGAACACTGAAGCTTTCTTT. Protein product: CASSLRVNTEAFF. The chain joins TRBV12-3 or TRBV12-4 to TRBJ1-1; D uncertain. V was trimmed by 3 bases and J by 0 bases, leaving 5 bases between them. The CDR3 extends over 13 amino acids.

This clone showed up just a few times. The chain has TRBV5-1 and TRBJ1-1, with 8 bases matching TRBD1. The CDR3 contains 13 residues. Looked up from germline, CDR1 is SGHRS and CDR2 is YFSETQ. The V segment lost 4 bases and the J segment 10 bases; nucleotides outside the gene matches: 9. The CDR3, as DNA: TGCGCCAGCAGCCAGGGACAGGAGGCGAGAGCTTTCTTT. This sequence encodes CASSQGQEARAFF.

The V and J genes are TRBV27 and TRBJ1-5, with a weak D call TRBD1 (5 bases). Trimming removed 0 bases at V and 11 bases at J, with 11 bases between. The CDR3 length is 13 residues. Germline CDR1 reads MNHEY; CDR2 reads SMNVEV (reference sequence). CDR3 DNA sequence: TGTGCCAGCAGTTTATCGTCACTCAGGGCCCAGCATTTT. It specifies CASSLSSLRAQHF.

This clone was detected only a few times. The chain carries TRBV3-1 (or the pseudogene TRBV3-2) and TRBJ2-2, with D perhaps matching TRBD1 (5 bases). V lost 8 bases and J 4 bases, leaving 17 bases between the germline ends. This CDR3 comprises 15 residues. Germline V gene lookup returns CDR1 LGHDT and CDR2 YNNKEL (reference sequence). The CDR3 is CASSSRESFTGELFF. The CDR3 DNA reads as TGTGCCAGCTCATCCAGGGAAAGTTTCACCGGGGAGCTGTTTTTT.

The chain joins TRBV6-5 to TRBJ1-3; D is ambiguous. The CDR3 consists of 15 residues. CDR1 and CDR2 (germline): MNHEY, SVGAGI. Trimming took 10 bases from V and 2 from J, leaving 18 bases between them. The CDR3 reads CATSLSRWPGNTIYF. As DNA, the CDR3 is TGTGCCACCTCACTAAGTCGATGGCCTGGAAACACCATATATTTT.

The genes are TRBV5-1 and TRBJ1-2; maybe TRBD1 (6 bases). V lost 4 bases, J lost 5 bases, and 12 bases lay in between. Germline CDR1 is SGHRS and CDR2 is YFSETQ. The CDR3 covers 13 residues. CDR3 nucleotides: TGCGCCAGCAGCGAGATACAGGGTTATGGCTACACCTTC. Protein sequence: CASSEIQGYGYTF.

This clone was observed a few times. The rearrangement links TRBV11-2 to TRBJ2-1; 10 bases align to TRBD2. Germline V gene lookup returns CDR1 SGHAT and CDR2 FQNNGV. The CDR3 sequence is 17 residues long. The trim removed 6 bases at V and 6 bases at J, leaving 14 bases unmatched. CDR3 DNA: TGTGCCAGCAGTAATTTCCCTAGCGGGAGCTCGGGCAATGAGCAGTTCTTC. Protein product: CASSNFPSGSSGNEQFF.

The gene calls are TRBV18 and TRBJ2-7; TRBD2 matches 13 bases. Germline V gene data show CDR1 as KGHSH and CDR2 as LQKENI. V dropped 4 bases and J dropped 5; count of bases not matched to a gene: 5. This CDR3 region has 15 residues. In nucleotides, the CDR3 is TGTGCCAGCTCACGAGCCGGGACTAGCGGGAACGAGCAGTACGTC. This translates into CASSRAGTSGNEQYV.

The chain links TRBV19 to TRBJ1-5; D unresolved. CDR3 length: 15 amino acids. The V end was cut by 4 bases, the J end by 3 bases, with 13 bases between. CDR1 and CDR2 from the germline V gene are LNHDA and SQIVND (reference sequence). CDR3 in DNA: TGTGCCAGTAGTAGCCTAGGATCGCTCAATCAGCCCCAGCATTTT. It is translated as CASSSLGSLNQPQHF.

The V gene is TRBV24-1, the J gene TRBJ2-5, with 10 bases aligning to TRBD1. After removal of 9 bases from V and 1 base from J, the junction contained 7 bases not matched to a gene. The CDR3 consists of 15 residues. Germline V gives CDR1 KGHDR, CDR2 SFDVKD. The CDR3 protein is CATGRDRGLQETQYF. For the CDR3, the DNA is TGTGCCACCGGCCGGGACAGGGGCCTCCAAGAGACCCAGTACTTC.

V is TRBV7-3 and J is TRBJ2-1, with D unclear. The CDR3 is made up of 12 amino acids. Trimming took 5 bases from V and 9 from J, leaving 11 bases between them. In germline, CDR1 is SGHTA, CDR2 FQGTGA. CDR3 region: CASSLPAGEQFF. CDR3 DNA: TGTGCCAGCAGCCTTCCCGCCGGTGAGCAGTTCTTC.

The chain combines TRBV15 with TRBJ1-1, with D maybe TRBD1 (5 bases). The length of the CDR3 is 15 residues. Per the germline V gene, CDR1 is LNHNV and CDR2 is YYDKDF (reference sequence). Deletions cut 3 bases from V and 0 bases from J, with 11 bases between. CDR3 protein: CATSSPGLMNTEAFF. The DNA of the CDR3 is TGTGCCACCAGCAGCCCGGGACTCATGAACACTGAAGCTTTCTTT.

This clone was seen once. The chain couples TRBV28 to TRBJ2-1, with 9 bases matching TRBD1. Germline V gene sequence: CDR1 MDHEN, CDR2 SYDVKM. The V and J ends lost 8 bases and 6 bases, in that order; junction bases with no gene match: 8. This CDR3 comprises 14 residues. The DNA of the CDR3 is TGTGCCAGCCTGCGGGACAGGGCATTCAATGAGCAGTTCTTC. Translation gives CASLRDRAFNEQFF.

The V gene is TRBV15, the J gene TRBJ2-5, with 7 nucleotides matching TRBD2. The trim removed 3 bases at V and 0 bases at J, leaving 10 bases unmatched. The CDR3 consists of 17 residues. Per the germline V gene, CDR1 is LNHNV and CDR2 is YYDKDF (reference sequence). The CDR3 region is CATSSPLASGNQETQYF. In nucleotides, the CDR3 is TGTGCCACCAGCAGCCCGTTGGCTAGCGGAAACCAAGAGACCCAGTACTTC.

The CDR3 DNA reads TGTGCCAGCTCACCCTGGACTAGCGGGAGTTCCTACAATGAGCAGTTCTTC. This translates into CASSPWTSGSSYNEQFF. This rearrangement joins TRBV18 to TRBJ2-1, with 13 bases that match TRBD2. With 3 bases clipped from V and 1 base from J, the junction kept 3 bases outside the gene matches. The CDR3 extends over 17 amino acids. Germline CDR1 KGHSH, CDR2 LQKENI. Supplemented by reference TRBV18 and TRBJ2-1, the full variable domain reads NAGVMQNPRHLVRRRGQEARLRCSPMKGHSHVYWYRQLPEEGLKFMVYLQKENIIDESGMPKERFSAEFPKEGPSILRIQQVVRGDSAAYFCASSPWTSGSSYNEQFFGPGTRLTVL.

V gene TRBV7-9 combines with J gene TRBJ2-1; possible D gene TRBD2, 7 bases. The germline V and J ends were trimmed by 5 bases and 4 bases, with 12 bases remaining between them. Germline V gene lookup returns CDR1 SEHNR and CDR2 FQNEAQ (reference sequence). This CDR3 comprises 14 residues. Here the CDR3 DNA reads TGTGCCAGCAGCACTCGGGGGGCATACAATGAGCAGTTCTTC. Protein sequence: CASSTRGAYNEQFF.

V and J are TRBV5-1 and TRBJ2-5, with 10 bases matching TRBD2. This CDR3 contains 16 residues. Unmatched junction bases numbered 11, after V lost 4 bases and J lost 5 bases. The germline V gene has CDR1 SGHRS and CDR2 YFSETQ. The chain's CDR3 is CASSPGSSGGRETQYF. In DNA form, the CDR3 reads TGCGCCAGCAGCCCGGGGTCTAGCGGGGGTCGGGAGACCCAGTACTTC.